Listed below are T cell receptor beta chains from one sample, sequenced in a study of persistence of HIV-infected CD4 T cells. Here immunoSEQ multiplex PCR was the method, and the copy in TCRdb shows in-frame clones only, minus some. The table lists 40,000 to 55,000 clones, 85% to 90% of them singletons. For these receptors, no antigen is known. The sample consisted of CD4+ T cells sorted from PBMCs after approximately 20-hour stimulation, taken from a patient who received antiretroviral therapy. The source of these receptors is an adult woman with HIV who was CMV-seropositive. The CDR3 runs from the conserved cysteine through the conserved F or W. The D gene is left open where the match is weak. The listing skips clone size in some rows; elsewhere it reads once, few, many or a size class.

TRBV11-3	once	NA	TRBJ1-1	TGTGCCAGCAGCTTAGATGGGAGGGAAGGGCACTCAGAAGCTTTCTTT	CASSLDGREGHSEAFF
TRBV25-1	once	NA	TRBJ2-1	TGTGCCAGCCGGGACTCATCAAGGGTCAATGAGCAGTTCTTC	CASRDSSRVNEQFF
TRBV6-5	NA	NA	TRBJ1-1	TGTGCCAGCAGTTCCCGGGGCAGTTCTGCCGAAGCTTTCTTT	CASSSRGSSAEAFF
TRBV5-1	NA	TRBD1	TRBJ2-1	TGCGCCAGCAGCTTGGAGGGACAGGAAAAATCCAATGAGCAGTTCTTC	CASSLEGQEKSNEQFF
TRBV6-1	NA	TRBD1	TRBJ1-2	TGTGCCAGCAGTGAAAGGGCAGGGGGCACCCCTGGCTACACCTTC	CASSERAGGTPGYTF
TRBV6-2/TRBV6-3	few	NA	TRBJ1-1	TGTGCCAGCAGTTACTACAGGGTCGCTGAAGCTTTCTTT	CASSYYRVAEAFF
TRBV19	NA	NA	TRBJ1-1	TGTGCCAGTAGGGGAAAGGAGCGGAACACTGAAGCTTTCTTT	CASRGKERNTEAFF
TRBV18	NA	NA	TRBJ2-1	TGTGCCAGCTCACCAGTGCGGATAGATGGTGGCAGGGAGTCTGAGCAGTTCTTC	CASSPVRIDGGRESEQFF
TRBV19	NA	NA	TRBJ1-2	TGTGCCAGTAGTATAAGCAAGGACAACTATGGCTACACCTTC	CASSISKDNYGYTF
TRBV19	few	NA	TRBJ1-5	TGTGCCAGTAGTACCCTCGGAGGGGGGGGCAATCAGCCCCAGCATTTT	CASSTLGGGGNQPQHF
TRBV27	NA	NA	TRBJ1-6	TGTGCCAGCAGTCTTTTGGGGAATTCACCCTTCCACTTT	CASSLLGNSPFHF
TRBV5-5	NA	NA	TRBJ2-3	TGTGCCAGCAGCTTGCAATACCGGGCTTGGGACACAGATACGCAGTATTTT	CASSLQYRAWDTDTQYF
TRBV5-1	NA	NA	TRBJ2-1	TGCGCCAGCAGCTCCGGGAACCCAAGGAATGAGCAGTTCTTC	CASSSGNPRNEQFF
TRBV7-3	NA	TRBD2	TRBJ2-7	TGTGCCAGCAGCTTAAACGGGGGGGCCTACGAGCAGTACTTC	CASSLNGGAYEQYF
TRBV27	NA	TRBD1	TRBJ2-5	TGTGCCAGCAGTTTACAGGGGGCGAGGGAGACCCAGTACTTC	CASSLQGARETQYF
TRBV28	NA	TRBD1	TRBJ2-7	TGTGCCAGCAGTTTCCGGGACAGGGGAGGCGAGCAGTACTTC	CASSFRDRGGEQYF
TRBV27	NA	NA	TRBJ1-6	TGTGCCAGCAGTTTTAGGGGTAGTTCACCCCTCCACTTT	CASSFRGSSPLHF
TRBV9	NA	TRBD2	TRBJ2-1	TGTGCCAGCAGCGTTGTAAGCGGGAGGGGGGAGCAGTTCTTC	CASSVVSGRGEQFF
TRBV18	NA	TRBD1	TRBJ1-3	TGTGCCAGCTCCCCGGACAGGGTCTCTGGAAACACCATATATTTT	CASSPDRVSGNTIYF
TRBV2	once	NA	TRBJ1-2	TGTGCCAGCAGTGAAGCGGGTCGGGGCTACACCTTC	CASSEAGRGYTF
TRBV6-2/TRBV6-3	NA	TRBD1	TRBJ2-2	TGTGCCAGCAGTCCCGGGACAGCTAAAACCGGGGAGCTGTTTTTT	CASSPGTAKTGELFF
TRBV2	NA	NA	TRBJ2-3	TGTGCCAGCGGCCTTTGGGGGGATACGCAGTATTTT	CASGLWGDTQYF
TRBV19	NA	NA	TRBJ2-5	TGTGCCAGTCAAGAGACCTACACAGGGTTTAAATGGGAGACCCAGTACTTC	CASQETYTGFKWETQYF
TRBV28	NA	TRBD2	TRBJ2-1	TGTGCCAGCAGAACTAGCGGGAGGGTAAGGAATGAGCAGTTCTTC	CASRTSGRVRNEQFF
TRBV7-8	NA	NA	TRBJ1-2	TGTGCCAGCAGCTCCGATCATGTCTCCTGGGTCTATGGCTACACCTTC	CASSSDHVSWVYGYTF
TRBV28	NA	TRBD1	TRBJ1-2	TGTGCCAGCAGTTATAGGGACAGGGAAATCTATGGCTACACCTTC	CASSYRDREIYGYTF
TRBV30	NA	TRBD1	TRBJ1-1	TGTGCCTGGAACAGGGGCCTTTCTTCGAACACTGAAGCTTTCTTT	CAWNRGLSSNTEAFF
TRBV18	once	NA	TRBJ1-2	TGTGCCAGCTCACCACCCCTGGACCCCAAAACATATGGCTACACCTTC	CASSPPLDPKTYGYTF
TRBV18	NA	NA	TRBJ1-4	TGTGCCAGCTCACCAGGGCAGACTGAAAAACTGTTTTTT	CASSPGQTEKLFF
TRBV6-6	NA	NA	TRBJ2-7	TGTGCCAGCTGCAAGATCGGGGGAATACTCTACGAGCAGTACTTC	CASCKIGGILYEQYF
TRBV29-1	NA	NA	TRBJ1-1	TGCGGCATCATCAGGGGCATGAACACTGAAGCTTTCTTT	CGIIRGMNTEAFF
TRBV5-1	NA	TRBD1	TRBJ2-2	TGCGCCAGCAGCTTGATAAGGACAGGGCCCACCGGGGAGCTGTTTTTT	CASSLIRTGPTGELFF
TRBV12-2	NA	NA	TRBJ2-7	TGTGCAAGTCGCTCGCCCTGGACAGGTCCCTACGAGCAGTACTTC	CASRSPWTGPYEQYF
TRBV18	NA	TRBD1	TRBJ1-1	TGTGCCAGCTCACCCGACAGGGCTAACACTGAAGCTTTCTTT	CASSPDRANTEAFF
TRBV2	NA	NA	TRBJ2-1	TGTGCCAGCAGTGGTTCGAATGACAATGAGCAGTTCTTC	CASSGSNDNEQFF
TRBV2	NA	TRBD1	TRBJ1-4	TGTGCCAGCAGGAGACAGGGGGCGGGAGGGGAAAAACTGTTTTTT	CASRRQGAGGEKLFF
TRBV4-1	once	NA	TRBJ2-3	TGCGCCAGCAGCCTAACTTTTGGACAGTTCGGCACAGATACGCAGTATTTT	CASSLTFGQFGTDTQYF
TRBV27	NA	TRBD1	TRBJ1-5	TGTGCCAGCAGACGACAGGGGGAAAATCAGCCCCAGCATTTT	CASRRQGENQPQHF
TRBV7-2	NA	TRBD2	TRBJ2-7	TGTGCCAGCAACCCGACTAGCGACTCCTACGAGCAGTACTTC	CASNPTSDSYEQYF
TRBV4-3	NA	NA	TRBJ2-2	TGCGCCAGCAGCCAAGATGGGGTTTCGAACACCGGGGAGCTGTTTTTT	CASSQDGVSNTGELFF